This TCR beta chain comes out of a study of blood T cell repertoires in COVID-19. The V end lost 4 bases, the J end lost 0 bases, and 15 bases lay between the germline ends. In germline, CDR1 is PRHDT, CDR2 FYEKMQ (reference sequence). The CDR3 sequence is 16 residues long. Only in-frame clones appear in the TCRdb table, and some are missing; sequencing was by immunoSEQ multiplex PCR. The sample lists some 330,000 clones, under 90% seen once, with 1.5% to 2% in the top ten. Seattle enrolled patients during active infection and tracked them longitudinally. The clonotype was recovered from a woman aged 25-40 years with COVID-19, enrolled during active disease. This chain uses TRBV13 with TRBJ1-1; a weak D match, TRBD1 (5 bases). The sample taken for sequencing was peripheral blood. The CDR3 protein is CASSYRQKLMNTEAFF. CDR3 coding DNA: TGTGCCAGCAGCTACCGACAGAAACTCATGAACACTGAAGCTTTCTTT.